A single sample is the source of the 26 T cell receptor beta chains below, sequenced in a study of T cell repertoires in ileal Crohn's disease. Some clones are missing from TCRdb's copy, which holds only in-frame ones; the method was immunoSEQ multiplex PCR. Of 12,000 to 15,000 clones listed, approximately 78% are singletons. Sequencing was performed on ileal tissue. These receptors were taken from an adult with Crohn's disease.

The CDR3 spells CASSVAPSRGLVYNEQFF. CDR3 sequence (DNA): TGTGCCAGCAGCGTAGCCCCGAGTCGGGGACTAGTATACAATGAGCAGTTCTTC. This chain links TRBV9 with TRBJ2-1; TRBD2 matches at 8 bases. Trimming removed 0 bases from V and 4 bases from J; junction bases left unmatched: 12. The CDR3 covers 18 residues. CDR1 and CDR2 (germline): SGDLS, YYNGEE. Combining the CDR3 with reference TRBV9 and TRBJ2-1 gives the whole variable domain DSGVTQTPKHLITATGQRVTLRCSPRSGDLSVYWYQQSLDQGLQFLIQYYNGEERAKGNILERFSAQQFPDLHSELNLSSLELGDSALYFCASSVAPSRGLVYNEQFFGPGTRLTVL.

The gene calls are TRBV30 and TRBJ1-1; no definite D call. Trimming pared 2 bases from V and 0 bases from J, leaving 16 bases between. The CDR3 runs to 16 residues. The germline V gene encodes CDR1 GTSNPN and CDR2 SVGIG (reference sequence). The CDR3 DNA is TGTGCCTGGAGTTACCGGTCACTTCTAATGAACACTGAAGCTTTCTTT. Translating it yields CAWSYRSLLMNTEAFF.

CDR3 bases: TGTGCCAGCAGTTTTCAGGGCAGGGGTGATTCACCCCTCCACTTT. Amino acids: CASSFQGRGDSPLHF. J is TRBJ1-6 and V is TRBV27; possible D gene TRBD1, 6 bases. In germline, CDR1 is MNHEY, CDR2 SMNVEV (reference sequence). Deletions cut 3 bases from V and 8 bases from J, with 14 bases between. This CDR3 comprises 15 residues.

This clone was seen more than once but under ten times. The J gene is TRBJ1-1, the V gene TRBV29-1; 7 bases are shared with TRBD1. Trimming took 5 bases from V and 0 from J; bases not matched to a gene: 9. The CDR3 is made up of 15 amino acids. Germline lookup yields CDR1 SQVTM and CDR2 ANQGSEA. CDR3 sequence: CSVPGQKTMNTEAFF. CDR3 nucleotide sequence: TGCAGCGTTCCGGGACAGAAGACTATGAACACTGAAGCTTTCTTT.

This clone appeared a single time. The sample holds other DNA sequences that translate to the same CDR3. V usage is TRBV9 and J usage is TRBJ1-4; no clear D gene. CDR3 length equals 14 residues. Germline values: CDR1 SGDLS, CDR2 YYNGEE. Trimming took 0 bases from V and 8 from J, leaving 11 bases between them. The DNA of the CDR3 is TGTGCCAGCAGCGTAGGGGCCAGCAGGGAAAAACTGTTTTTT. This encodes CASSVGASREKLFF.

This sequence joins TRBV27 and TRBJ1-5; 7 bases fit TRBD1. Germline V gives CDR1 MNHEY, CDR2 SMNVEV (reference sequence). This CDR3 is 15 amino acids long. Unmatched junction bases numbered 6, after V lost 5 bases and J lost 2 bases. CDR3 protein: CASSPKTGGNQPQHF. CDR3 nucleotide sequence: TGTGCCAGCAGTCCGAAAACAGGGGGCAATCAGCCCCAGCATTTT.

V is TRBV2 and J is TRBJ2-5, with 7 positions matching TRBD2. The V segment lost 3 bases and the J segment 2 bases; nucleotides outside the gene matches: 12. The CDR3 contains 17 residues. Germline V CDR1 and CDR2: SNHLY, FYNNEI. The CDR3 here is CASSEGEGGTGQETQYF. The CDR3 nucleotides are TGTGCCAGCAGTGAGGGGGAGGGCGGGACCGGACAAGAGACCCAGTACTTC.

This clone has just one count. V and J are TRBV19 and TRBJ2-1, with 7 bases that match TRBD1. The V gene's germline CDR1 is LNHDA and CDR2 SQIVND (reference sequence). The CDR3 loop spans 13 amino acids. V gave up 5 bases and J gave up 10 bases; unmatched junction bases: 8. CDR3 DNA: TGTGCCAGTAGTCCCCAGGGGGTTCGGGAGCAGTTCTTC. This encodes CASSPQGVREQFF. Full variable domain (missing parts from reference TRBV19 and TRBJ2-1): DGGITQSPKYLFRKEGQNVTLSCEQNLNHDAMYWYRQDPGQGLRLIYYSQIVNDFQKGDIAEGYSVSREKKESFPLTVTSAQKNPTAFYLCASSPQGVREQFFGPGTRLTVL.

The V and J genes are TRBV4-1 and TRBJ1-2; maybe TRBD1 (5 bases). From germline, CDR1 is MGHRA and CDR2 YSYEKL. With 1 base removed from V and 4 bases from J, the gap between germline ends came to 13 bases. CDR3 length equals 15 residues. The CDR3 bases are TGCGCCAGCAGCCAAGCCCCAGGGAAAACCTATGGCTACACCTTC. Protein sequence: CASSQAPGKTYGYTF.

The J gene is TRBJ1-2, the V gene TRBV7-9; 7 nucleotides line up with TRBD1. V lost 3 bases and J lost 8; bases outside the gene matches: 3. The CDR3 covers 12 residues. Germline V lookup: CDR1 SEHNR, CDR2 FQNEAQ (reference sequence). The CDR3 loop reads CASSFNRGGYTF. The CDR3 nucleotides are TGTGCCAGCAGCTTTAACAGGGGCGGCTACACCTTC.

The chain is built from TRBV5-6 and TRBJ2-7, with TRBD2 matching over 9 bases. Germline V gives CDR1 SGHDT, CDR2 YYEEEE. The trim removed 7 bases at V and 3 bases at J, leaving 8 bases unmatched. The length of the CDR3 is 14 residues. As DNA, the CDR3 is TGTGCCAGCCATGTAGCGGGAGTGGTCTACGAGCAGTACTTC. This translates into CASHVAGVVYEQYF.

The chain has TRBV2 and TRBJ2-1; TRBD1 matches at 12 bases. There are 15 residues in the CDR3. The J segment lost 6 bases and the V segment lost 7 bases, leaving 7 bases of the junction unmatched. CDR1 and CDR2 (germline): SNHLY, FYNNEI. DNA of the CDR3: TGTGCCAGCAATCCCACGGGACAGGGGGCCAATGAGCAGTTCTTC. This translates into CASNPTGQGANEQFF.

There are a few counts of this clone. Since a much larger clone is just one base distant, this may be a read error. The rearrangement links TRBV19 to TRBJ2-7; TRBD2 matches 9 bases. Looked up from germline, CDR1 is LNHDA and CDR2 is SQIVND (reference sequence). V was clipped by 5 bases and J by 2 bases; unmatched bases: 4. This CDR3 is 14 amino acids long. The CDR3 region is CASSVTSGPYEQYF. In DNA form, the CDR3 reads TGTGCCAGTAGTGTCACTAGCGGGCCCTACGAGCAGTACTTC.

V gene TRBV4-3 combines with J gene TRBJ2-7; D ambiguous. This CDR3 has 14 amino acids. V was shortened by 0 bases and J by 4 bases, with 10 bases between the two germline ends. The germline V gene encodes CDR1 LGHNA and CDR2 YSLEER. The DNA of the CDR3 is TGCGCCAGCAGCCAAGATGTGAACACATACGAGCAGTACTTC. Amino acid sequence: CASSQDVNTYEQYF.

The chain carries TRBV7-2 and TRBJ1-1; D perhaps matches TRBD1 (5 bases). CDR1 is SGHTA, CDR2 FQGNSA, per germline. The CDR3 length is 14 residues. V was shortened by 2 bases and J by 7 bases, with 14 bases between the two germline ends. The CDR3 region has the DNA TGTGCCAGCAGCTTAAGCCCTGACAGCTTTGAAGCTTTCTTT. The encoded protein is CASSLSPDSFEAFF.

CDR3 nucleotides: TGTGCCAGCAGCTTAACCGGGTTCGCAGATACGCAGTATTTT. This gives the protein CASSLTGFADTQYF. The chain is built from TRBV7-2 and TRBJ2-3; D call uncertain. Between the trimmed V and J ends, which lost 2 bases and 4 bases, there was a span of 10 bases. Germline V CDR1 and CDR2: SGHTA, FQGNSA. The CDR3 runs to 14 residues.

The gene calls are TRBV2 and TRBJ2-7, with 11 bases that match TRBD2. CDR3 length equals 16 residues. Germline V gene data show CDR1 as SNHLY and CDR2 as FYNNEI. V was pared by 1 base and J by 4 bases, with 6 bases of the junction left unmatched. CDR3 DNA: TGTGCCAGCAGTGAAGAAAGACTAGCGGGACCTTACGAGCAGTACTTC. It is translated as CASSEERLAGPYEQYF.

This clone was observed a few times. The chain carries TRBV7-3 and TRBJ2-1; TRBD2 is a possible D gene (5 bases). The CDR3 has 14 amino acids. V was trimmed by 5 bases and J by 1 base, leaving 9 bases between them. Germline CDR1 SGHTA, CDR2 FQGTGA. In nucleotides, the CDR3 is TGTGCCAGCAGCCGAGGAGGTTCCTACAATGAGCAGTTCTTC. It is translated as CASSRGGSYNEQFF. Drawing the rest from reference TRBV7-3 and TRBJ2-1, the complete variable domain is GAGVSQTPSNKVTEKGKYVELRCDPISGHTALYWYRQSLGQGPEFLIYFQGTGAADDSGLPNDRFFAVRPEGSVSTLKIQRTERGDSAVYLCASSRGGSYNEQFFGPGTRLTVL.

The V call is TRBV11-2, the J call TRBJ1-2, with TRBD1 identical over 7 bases. CDR3 size: 16 residues. Germline assignment: CDR1 SGHAT and CDR2 FQNNGV. Losses at the gene ends were 1 base for V and 1 base for J; bases not matched to a gene: 6. CDR3 DNA sequence: TGTGCCAGCAGCTTAGTTGCAGGGGGGTATAACTATGGCTACACCTTC. Translation: CASSLVAGGYNYGYTF. Drawing the rest from reference TRBV11-2 and TRBJ1-2, the complete variable domain is EAGVAQSPRYKIIEKRQSVAFWCNPISGHATLYWYQQILGQGPKLLIQFQNNGVVDDSQLPKDRFSAERLKGVDSTLKIQPAKLEDSAVYLCASSLVAGGYNYGYTFGSGTRLTVV.

There are a few counts of this clone. V and J are TRBV6-1 and TRBJ2-1; 7 bases map to TRBD1. The CDR3 totals 14 residues. Germline lookup yields CDR1 MNHNS and CDR2 SASEGT. V shed 10 bases, J shed 10 bases, and the junction held 16 bases outside the gene matches. This CDR3 reads CAISQDRSIGEQFF. The CDR3 coding sequence is TGTGCCATCAGCCAGGACAGGTCGATTGGGGAGCAGTTCTTC.

This clone was counted between two and nine times. This rearrangement joins TRBV15 to TRBJ1-4; D gene unclear. Trimming cost V 3 bases and J 6 bases, with 5 bases left between them. Germline loops: CDR1 LNHNV, CDR2 YYDKDF (reference sequence). The CDR3 runs to 12 residues. CDR3: CATSRADEKLFF. CDR3 sequence (DNA): TGTGCCACCAGCAGGGCCGATGAAAAACTGTTTTTT.

The chain couples TRBV9 to TRBJ2-7; D remains unclear. CDR1 is SGDLS and CDR2 is YYNGEE in the germline V gene. The CDR3 contains 15 residues. With 4 bases removed from V and 5 bases from J, the gap between germline ends came to 19 bases. The CDR3 DNA reads TGTGCCAGCAGCCCTAGTCTAATCCAGACCCACGAGCAGTACTTC. Translation gives CASSPSLIQTHEQYF.

The J gene is TRBJ2-7, the V gene TRBV7-2, with 10 bases aligning to TRBD2. Unmatched junction bases numbered 4, after V lost 1 base and J lost 7 bases. CDR1 SGHTA and CDR2 FQGNSA come from the germline V gene. The CDR3 length is 14 residues. CDR3 DNA sequence: TGTGCCAGCAGCTTAGTAGCGGGGGGACGGGAGCAGTACTTC. This codes for CASSLVAGGREQYF.

V usage is TRBV5-6 and J usage is TRBJ2-7; TRBD2 matches at 7 bases. The CDR3 is 16 amino acids. After removal of 0 bases from V and 2 bases from J, the junction contained 8 bases not matched to a gene. CDR1 and CDR2 from the germline V gene are SGHDT and YYEEEE. The CDR3 coding sequence is TGTGCCAGCAGCTTGGCCCCTTTGGGGGGGACCTACGAGCAGTACTTC. It codes for CASSLAPLGGTYEQYF.

The chain couples TRBV2 to TRBJ1-1, with D possibly matching TRBD1 (5 bases). Trimming shortened V by 3 bases and J by 3 bases, and 11 bases separated the two germline ends. Germline assignment: CDR1 SNHLY and CDR2 FYNNEI. The CDR3 sequence is 14 residues long. CDR3: CASSDAGPDTEAFF. The DNA for the CDR3 is TGTGCCAGCAGTGATGCAGGGCCGGACACTGAAGCTTTCTTT.

A word on this clone: Other DNA variants within this sample encode the same CDR3. The gene calls are TRBV5-6 and TRBJ1-5; 8 positions match TRBD1. Germline V gene lookup returns CDR1 SGHDT and CDR2 YYEEEE. This CDR3 is 16 amino acids long. The junction had 5 bases not matched to a gene; V was cut back by 3 bases and J by 0 bases. The CDR3 sequence: CASSSDRGSSNQPQHF. The CDR3 bases are TGTGCCAGCAGCTCTGACAGGGGTAGTAGCAATCAGCCCCAGCATTTT.